Each of the 24 T cell receptor beta chains below was sequenced from the same sample in a study of human T cells and chemical hapten exposure. MiXCR was run by TCRdb on the RACE reads, yielding one entry per CDR3 protein. The table includes about 340,000 distinct CDR3 sequences, roughly 6.9% detected once. Specified time point: patch test 1, 2 weeks after DPC sensitization. Treatment defined: therapeutic diphenylcyclopropenone sensitization with weekly scalp DPC. Sequencing was performed on whole blood, taken in connection with sensitization to the hapten diphenylcyclopropenone (DPC). The receptors derive from a woman aged 18-35 years with alopecia areata. Some clones in this sample may be carry-over from other donors' samples.

The chain employs TRBV7-6 and TRBJ2-2; D is perhaps TRBD2 (7 bases). The CDR3 covers 17 residues. Germline values: CDR1 SGHVS, CDR2 FNYEAQ. Trimming took 5 bases from V and 3 from J, leaving 19 bases between them. The CDR3 loop reads CASSQPGAGAHTGELFF. For the CDR3, the DNA is TGTGCCAGCAGCCAACCGGGGGCGGGGGCCCACACCGGGGAGCTGTTTTTT.

This clonotype was counted ten times or more. The rearrangement uses TRBV18 and TRBJ2-3; D tentatively reads TRBD1 or TRBD2 (6 bases each). The germline V gene encodes CDR1 KGHSH and CDR2 LQKENI. Trimming shortened V by 0 bases and J by 1 base, and 11 bases separated the two germline ends. This CDR3 has 16 amino acids. The DNA for the CDR3 is TGTGCCAGCTCACCACCGACGGGGGCGGGCACAGATACGCAGTATTTT. It codes for CASSPPTGAGTDTQYF.

This clonotype has at least ten counts. The chain recombines TRBV29-1 with TRBJ2-2; D gene ambiguous. This CDR3 comprises 12 residues. Germline V gene sequence: CDR1 SQVTM, CDR2 ANQGSEA. V was clipped by 2 bases and J by 5 bases, with 6 bases between them. CDR3 DNA sequence: TGCAGCGTTGAAATCCCTACCGGGGAGCTGTTTTTT. It codes for CSVEIPTGELFF.

The sample holds a few counts of this clonotype. This chain joins TRBV11-2 and TRBJ1-2, with D perhaps TRBD1 (5 bases). Between the trimmed V and J ends, which lost 0 bases and 3 bases, there was a span of 8 bases. Germline V CDR1 and CDR2: SGHAT, FQNNGV. CDR3 length equals 14 residues. The CDR3 loop reads CASSLDIGDYGYTF. CDR3 in DNA: TGTGCCAGCAGCTTAGATATAGGGGACTATGGCTACACCTTC.

This clonotype occurred a few times. This CDR3 is CASLPGHADEQFF. The CDR3 region has the DNA TGTGCCAGCCTCCCGGGACACGCCGATGAGCAGTTCTTC. The rearrangement links TRBV12-3 or TRBV12-4 to TRBJ2-1; TRBD1 might be the D (6 bases). The length of the CDR3 is 13 residues. Trimming stripped 8 bases from V and 8 bases from J, with 16 bases between.

This clonotype was found many times. The chain employs TRBV2 and TRBJ2-3; TRBD1 is a possible D gene (6 bases). The germline gives CDR1 SNHLY, CDR2 FYNNEI. The CDR3 contains 15 residues. The ends were cut back, 1 base at V and 2 bases at J, with 10 bases in the middle. The CDR3 region is CASSEGQALTDTQYF. In DNA form, the CDR3 reads TGTGCCAGCAGTGAAGGACAGGCCCTCACAGATACGCAGTATTTT.

This clonotype was recorded a few times. V gene TRBV20-1 combines with J gene TRBJ1-4; unclear D gene. CDR1 DFQATT and CDR2 SNEGSKA come from the germline V gene (reference sequence). This CDR3 region has 8 residues. V was shortened by 5 bases and J by 10 bases, with 2 bases between the two germline ends. Here the CDR3 DNA reads TGCAGTGCTGGAAAACTGTTTTTT. Translated, it gives CSAGKLFF.

The rearrangement uses TRBV12-5 and TRBJ2-1, with TRBD2 as a possible D gene (5 bases). V dropped 2 bases and J dropped 8 bases, with 13 bases sitting between them. Germline V CDR1 and CDR2: LGHNT, FRNRAP. The CDR3 totals 14 residues. In nucleotides, the CDR3 is TGTGCTAGTGGTTTGCCCCCGGGAATCGATGAGCAGTTCTTC. Its translation is CASGLPPGIDEQFF.

Ten or more counts support this clonotype. The gene calls are TRBV29-1 and TRBJ2-2; D is possibly TRBD2 (6 bases). V shed 8 bases and J shed 5 bases, with 15 bases lying between them. This CDR3 is built from 13 residues. The germline CDR1 and CDR2 sequences are SQVTM and ANQGSEA. The CDR3 bases are TGCAGCACACGGGCCGCGGGGACCGGGGAGCTGTTTTTT. Translation: CSTRAAGTGELFF.

This clonotype was seen repeatedly, ten times or more. This rearrangement joins TRBV2 to TRBJ1-5; 8 nucleotides align to TRBD1. Losses at the gene ends were 6 bases for V and 2 bases for J; bases not matched to a gene: 0. The V gene's germline CDR1 is SNHLY and CDR2 FYNNEI. The CDR3 consists of 13 residues. In nucleotides, the CDR3 is TGTGCCAGCAGGGACAGGGGCAATCAGCCCCAGCATTTT. Its translation: CASRDRGNQPQHF.

The chain has TRBV20-1 and TRBJ2-1; 9 positions match TRBD2. This CDR3 region has 16 residues. Germline CDR1 DFQATT, CDR2 SNEGSKA (reference sequence). Trimming removed 2 bases from V and 2 bases from J; junction bases left unmatched: 7. CDR3 coding DNA: TGCAGTGCTAGACCAGCGGGGGGATATACCTACAATGAGCAGTTCTTC. Protein product: CSARPAGGYTYNEQFF.

This clonotype was counted between two and nine times. The chain employs TRBV9 and TRBJ2-3; tentative D call: TRBD2 (6 bases). Trimming stripped 0 bases from V and 0 bases from J, with 17 bases between. The CDR3 runs 18 residues. In germline, CDR1 is SGDLS, CDR2 YYNGEE. CDR3 region: CASSVGPHSGSSTDTQYF. For the CDR3, the DNA is TGTGCCAGCAGCGTAGGACCCCATAGCGGCTCTAGCACAGATACGCAGTATTTT.

The chain carries TRBV6-6 and TRBJ1-5; D may be TRBD1 (5 bases). The CDR3 is 14 residues long. Deletions cut 2 bases from V and 7 bases from J, with 12 bases between. The germline gives CDR1 MNHNY, CDR2 SVGAGI (reference sequence). CDR3 region: CASSYEQGWQPQHF. The DNA of the CDR3 is TGTGCCAGCAGTTACGAGCAGGGTTGGCAGCCCCAGCATTTT.

This clonotype was recorded many times. The chain joins TRBV10-3 to TRBJ1-2, with D unclear. CDR3 length: 15 residues. CDR1 is ENHRY and CDR2 is SYGVKD in the germline V gene. Trimming took 7 bases from V and 1 from J, leaving 16 bases between them. The CDR3 region is CAITPDGLLNYGYTF. CDR3 nucleotides: TGTGCCATCACTCCCGACGGGCTCCTTAACTATGGCTACACCTTC.

The V and J genes are TRBV12-3 or TRBV12-4 and TRBJ1-1; unclear D gene. The CDR3 is 13 residues long. The V gene lost 5 bases and the J gene lost 7 bases, with 14 bases spanning the gap. The CDR3 region is CASSGQGRIEAFF. The CDR3 DNA sequence: TGTGCCAGCAGTGGTCAAGGTCGGATTGAAGCTTTCTTT.

In this sample, this clonotype turned up many times. The chain combines TRBV18 with TRBJ2-3; D possibly corresponds to TRBD2 (5 bases). Germline V CDR1 and CDR2: KGHSH, LQKENI. Trimming took 3 bases from V and 4 from J, leaving 14 bases between them. This CDR3 region has 15 residues. Here the CDR3 DNA reads TGTGCCAGCTCACCGGGTCCTGAGGGCCCAGATACGCAGTATTTT. Translated, it gives CASSPGPEGPDTQYF.

This clonotype was counted at least ten times. The V and J genes are TRBV6-5 and TRBJ1-1, with D possibly being TRBD1 (5 bases). Trimming removed 10 bases at V and 4 bases at J, with 13 bases between. This CDR3 is built from 12 residues. The germline V gene encodes CDR1 MNHEY and CDR2 SVGAGI. The CDR3 spells CATSGGTTEAFF. The DNA for the CDR3 is TGTGCCACGTCCGGGGGAACCACTGAAGCTTTCTTT.

This rearrangement joins TRBV19 to TRBJ2-1; D may correspond to TRBD1 or TRBD2 (5 bases each). Trimming took off 3 bases at V and 0 bases at J, with 12 bases between the two ends. Germline lookup yields CDR1 LNHDA and CDR2 SQIVND (reference sequence). The CDR3 extends over 16 amino acids. DNA of the CDR3: TGTGCCAGTAGTATCGCCGGGACCGTCTCCTACAATGAGCAGTTCTTC. Translation: CASSIAGTVSYNEQFF.

This clonotype was counted at least ten times. The chain combines TRBV6-6 with TRBJ1-1, with D possibly being TRBD1 (5 bases). The length of the CDR3 is 14 residues. Germline loops: CDR1 MNHNY, CDR2 SVGAGI (reference sequence). Trimming took 5 bases from V and 2 from J, leaving 12 bases between them. The CDR3 nucleotides are TGTGCCAGCAGTCCACAGGAGTATAACACTGAAGCTTTCTTT. This translates into CASSPQEYNTEAFF.

The chain couples TRBV7-9 to TRBJ1-1; no firm D call. Between the trimmed V and J ends, which lost 5 bases and 4 bases, there was a span of 14 bases. The length of the CDR3 is 14 residues. Looked up from germline, CDR1 is SEHNR and CDR2 is FQNEAQ (reference sequence). Here the CDR3 DNA reads TGTGCCAGCAGCCCCCCTATAGGGTTCACTGAAGCTTTCTTT. This encodes CASSPPIGFTEAFF. The full variable domain, in which reference TRBV7-9 and TRBJ1-1 provide the parts outside the CDR3, is DTGVSQNPRHKITKRGQNVTFRCDPISEHNRLYWYRQTLGQGPEFLTYFQNEAQLEKSRLLSDRFSAERPKGSFSTLEIQRTEQGDSAMYLCASSPPIGFTEAFFGQGTRLTVV.

This clonotype appeared a few times. The chain couples TRBV6-5 to TRBJ1-5; D is possibly TRBD1 (5 bases). The length of the CDR3 is 15 residues. With 6 bases removed from V and 0 bases from J, the gap between germline ends came to 12 bases. In germline, CDR1 is MNHEY, CDR2 SVGAGI. The CDR3 is CASSVGVYSNQPQHF. DNA of the CDR3: TGTGCCAGCAGCGTAGGGGTTTATAGCAATCAGCCCCAGCATTTT.

This clonotype was counted between two and nine times. The rearrangement joins TRBV14 to TRBJ1-1; D gene ambiguous. This CDR3 is built from 14 residues. V was clipped by 1 base and J by 3 bases, with 9 bases between them. Germline CDR1 reads SGHDN; CDR2 reads FVKESK. CDR3 sequence: CASSQVPGYTEAFF. The CDR3 nucleotides are TGTGCCAGCAGCCAAGTACCGGGGTACACTGAAGCTTTCTTT.

This clonotype was recorded a few times. The gene calls are TRBV7-2 and TRBJ2-3, with no clear D. Germline V gene sequence: CDR1 SGHTA, CDR2 FQGNSA. The CDR3 has 16 amino acids. With 5 bases removed from V and 2 bases from J, the gap between germline ends came to 17 bases. The CDR3 sequence is CASSPTTYFTTDTQYF. In nucleotides, the CDR3 is TGTGCCAGCAGCCCTACGACTTATTTTACCACAGATACGCAGTATTTT.

The sample holds a few counts of this clonotype. The junction differs from germline at one of its ends, possibly a read error. The chain uses TRBV6-1 and TRBJ2-1; 7 nucleotides agree with TRBD1. Germline CDR1 is MNHNS and CDR2 is SASEGT. This CDR3 comprises 12 residues. For the CDR3, the DNA is TGTGCCAGCAGTGAAGCTGGGACAGACGGGATCTTC. Protein: CASSEAGTDGIF.